This T cell receptor (beta chain) was recovered during a study of cytomegalovirus exposure and HLA in healthy donors. Study observations and caveats: A list of 164 TCR beta chains associated with cytomegalovirus was given. In vitro work confirmed that three CMV-associated chains recognize CMV antigens.

The donors were part of the roughly 120-subject validation cohort, which stood apart from the 666-subject first cohort. Method: immunoSEQ multiplex PCR; TCRdb's copy keeps in-frame clones and lacks some. The table shows under 300,000 clones, with roughly 90% occurring only once. Notes on this clone: The antigen is not known.

This CDR3 is built from 14 residues. With 5 bases clipped from V and 5 bases from J, the junction kept 7 bases outside the gene matches. Germline V gives CDR1 SGHVS, CDR2 FNYEAQ. This chain links TRBV7-6 with TRBJ2-5; 8 bases line up with TRBD1. This receptor was obtained from a woman younger than 30 in good health and CMV-seronegative. Sequencing input: PBMCs. In nucleotides, the CDR3 is TGTGCCAGCAGCACCCCGGACAGGGAGGAGACCCAGTACTTC. Translated, it gives CASSTPDREETQYF. Looking up the rest from reference TRBV7-6 and TRBJ2-5 gives the full variable domain: GAGVSQSPRYKVTKRGQDVALRCDPISGHVSLYWYRQALGQGPEFLTYFNYEAQQDKSGLPNDRFSAERPEGSISTLTIQRTEQRDSAMYRCASSTPDREETQYFGPGTRLLVL.